Listed below are T cell receptor beta chains from one sample, sequenced in a study of shared clonotypes between healthy human individuals. The data were produced by immunoSEQ multiplex PCR, yet TCRdb's version contains in-frame clones alone and is incomplete. The sample yields roughly 2.2 million clones, approximately 95% seen once. Sequencing used naive CD4+ T cells from PBMCs. The receptor set was obtained from a man between 18 and 29 years old in good health. Some clones in this sample may be carry-over from other donors' samples. The CDR3 runs from the conserved cysteine through the conserved F or W. D genes are given only for firm matches.

D,V,CDR3
-,TRBV7-2,CASSIARPGYTF
-,TRBV7-9,CASSAALARNTGELFF
TRBD1,TRBV10-3,CAIRGQGYNEQFF
-,TRBV28,CASSLAVGEQFF
-,TRBV5-5,CASRHSESTYEQYF
-,TRBV2,CASSIQREQYF
-,TRBV7-9,CASGPIRDYGYTF
TRBD1,TRBV18,CASSPGTGAENTQYF
-,TRBV6-5,CASSYGNNQPQHF
TRBD1,TRBV5-1,CASSPDRALNTGELFF
-,TRBV27,CASAQETQYF
TRBD2,TRBV28,CASVGGGSSYEQYF
-,TRBV9,CASSVWVYGYTF
-,TRBV30,CAWNKQGNSPLHF
TRBD2,TRBV5-1,CASRLAGVSYNEQFF
TRBD1,TRBV19,CASSESTGEISPQHF
-,TRBV18,CASSPLFGNQETQYF
-,TRBV21-1,CASSKWTGAPGNTIYF
-,TRBV6-5,CASSKGRNTGELFF
-,TRBV18,CASSPNDSNYGYTF
TRBD2,TRBV5-4,CASSLGTAGGPREQYF
TRBD2,TRBV6-1,CASSGPGGTSIYEQYF
-,TRBV27,CASSLSGVQTGAFF
TRBD2,TRBV27,CASRTTSGRSSYEQYF
TRBD1,TRBV5-4,CASSPDRAKETQYF
-,TRBV25-1,CASSELGASTDTQYF
-,TRBV4-1,CASSQPTWTTRTEAFF
-,TRBV9,CASSVSGPSSGNTIYF
TRBD1,TRBV18,CASSLNRQGSTDTQYF
TRBD1,TRBV27,CASSWTLQGAGYGYTF
-,TRBV6-1,CASSEESLRQPQHF
-,TRBV6-5,CASSYSASTDTQYF
-,TRBV5-1,CASRSSSLYEQYF
TRBD2,TRBV19,CASSIRGGSGEQYF
TRBD1,TRBV28,CASSLTGTGGRREKLFF
TRBD1,TRBV5-6,CASTEPGQGNNEQFF
TRBD2,TRBV29-1,CSGRGLAGENTDTQYF
-,TRBV28,CASTTLGGANVLTF
TRBD2,TRBV28,CASSLIAGVRAGELFF
-,TRBV5-1,CASSLWAREGTEAFF
TRBD2,TRBV6-6,CASTRGGPYEQYF
-,TRBV7-2,CASSLGARVDQPQHF
-,TRBV5-1,CASSFKGGRNTEAFF
TRBD2,TRBV27,CASSLAGAPKNIQYF
-,TRBV6-1,CAARRDPQAKDTQYF
-,TRBV5-6,CASSLEGDPSSYNEQFF
-,TRBV4-1,CASSQGPLPLYRTYEQYF
TRBD1,TRBV5-1,CASSSKAGTGVNEQFF
-,TRBV19,CASSIGAASSGNTIYF
-,TRBV30,CAWFSTRAKNTEAFF
-,TRBV2,CASSDPGLGGSPLHF
-,TRBV27,CASSSRRDKNTDTQYF
TRBD2,TRBV12-5,CASGIAGVSHEQYF
-,TRBV5-4,CASSLMAGRNNEQFF
-,TRBV27,CASRARGLTLSSYNEQFF
TRBD1,TRBV7-6,CASSEETGVLGQPQHF